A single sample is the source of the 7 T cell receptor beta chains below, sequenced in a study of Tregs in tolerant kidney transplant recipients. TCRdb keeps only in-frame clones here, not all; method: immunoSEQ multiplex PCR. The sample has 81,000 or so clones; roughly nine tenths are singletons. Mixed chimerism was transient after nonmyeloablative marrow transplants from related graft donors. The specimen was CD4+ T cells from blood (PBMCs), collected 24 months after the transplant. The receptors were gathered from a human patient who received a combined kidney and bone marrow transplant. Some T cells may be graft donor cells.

In nucleotides, the CDR3 is TGTGCCAGCACCCAACCTGGCGGGACAGATACGCAGTATTTT. This sequence encodes CASTQPGGTDTQYF. V is TRBV9 and J is TRBJ2-3, with D perhaps matching TRBD2 (5 bases). Germline CDR1 reads SGDLS; CDR2 reads YYNGEE. The CDR3 contains 14 residues. The V gene lost 6 bases and the J gene lost 3 bases, with 14 bases spanning the gap.

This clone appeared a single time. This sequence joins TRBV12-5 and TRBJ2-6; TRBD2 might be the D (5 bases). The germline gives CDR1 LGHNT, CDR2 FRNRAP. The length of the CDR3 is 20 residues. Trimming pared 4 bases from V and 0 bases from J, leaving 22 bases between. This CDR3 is CASGWVGSRRGNSGANVLTF. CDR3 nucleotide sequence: TGTGCTAGTGGTTGGGTAGGTAGTAGACGGGGAAACTCTGGGGCCAACGTCCTGACTTTC.

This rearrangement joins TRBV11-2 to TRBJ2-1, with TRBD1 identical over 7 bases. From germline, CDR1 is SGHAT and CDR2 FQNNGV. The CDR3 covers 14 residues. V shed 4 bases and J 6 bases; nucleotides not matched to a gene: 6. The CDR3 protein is CASSWGTDGNEQFF. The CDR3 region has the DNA TGTGCCAGCAGCTGGGGGACAGATGGCAATGAGCAGTTCTTC.

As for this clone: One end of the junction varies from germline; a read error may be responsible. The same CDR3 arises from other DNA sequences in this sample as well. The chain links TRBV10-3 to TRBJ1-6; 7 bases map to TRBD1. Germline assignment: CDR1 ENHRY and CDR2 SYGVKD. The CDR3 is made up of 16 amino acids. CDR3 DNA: TGTGCCATCAGTGAGCGGGACAGCTCCTATAATTCCCCCCTCCACTTT. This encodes CAISERDSSYNSPLHF.

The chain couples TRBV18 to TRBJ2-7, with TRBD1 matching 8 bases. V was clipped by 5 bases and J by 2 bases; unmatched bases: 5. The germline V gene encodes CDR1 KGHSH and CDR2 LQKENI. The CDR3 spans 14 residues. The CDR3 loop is CASSLDRVAYEQYF. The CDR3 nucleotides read TGTGCCAGCTCATTGGACAGGGTTGCCTACGAGCAGTACTTC. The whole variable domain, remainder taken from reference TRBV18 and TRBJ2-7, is NAGVMQNPRHLVRRRGQEARLRCSPMKGHSHVYWYRQLPEEGLKFMVYLQKENIIDESGMPKERFSAEFPKEGPSILRIQQVVRGDSAAYFCASSLDRVAYEQYFGPGTRLTVT.

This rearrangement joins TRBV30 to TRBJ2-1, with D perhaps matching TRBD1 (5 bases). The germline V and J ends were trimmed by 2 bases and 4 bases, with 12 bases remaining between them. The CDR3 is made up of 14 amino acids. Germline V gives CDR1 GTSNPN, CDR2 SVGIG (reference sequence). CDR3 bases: TGTGCCTGGAGTCCCGAGACAGATTACAATGAGCAGTTCTTC. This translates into CAWSPETDYNEQFF.

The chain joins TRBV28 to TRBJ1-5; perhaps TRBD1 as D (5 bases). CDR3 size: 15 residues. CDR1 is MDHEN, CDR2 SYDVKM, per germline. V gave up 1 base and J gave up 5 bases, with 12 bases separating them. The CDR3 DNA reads TGTGCCAGCAGTTTATTAAGGGGTTTCGATCAGCCCCAGCATTTT. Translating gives CASSLLRGFDQPQHF.